The T cell receptor beta chain under discussion was sequenced for a study of T cell responses to AZD1222 COVID-19 vaccine. The CDR3 length is 16 residues. Trimming took 3 bases from V and 0 from J, leaving 12 bases between them. Germline V gene sequence: CDR1 SGHVS, CDR2 FQNEAQ. Study observations and caveats: Donors were mostly white British, more females; clonal diversity possibly underestimated. Baseline seropositives among AZD1222 recipients totaled only six or seven.

The method was immunoSEQ multiplex PCR; TCRdb's version includes in-frame clones alone and lacks a portion of them. Among some 180,000 clones, about 93% were seen once, and the ten largest hold roughly 1%. About this clone: The antigen is unknown.

Here the sequenced sample was peripheral blood, taken 28 days after the second dose of the MenACWY control vaccine. The origin of this receptor is an adult who received the MenACWY meningococcal vaccine as a control. The rearrangement uses TRBV7-8 and TRBJ1-5; D is possibly TRBD1 (5 bases). In DNA, the CDR3 is TGTGCCAGCAGCTTGGAGGGACCACTTAGCAATCAGCCCCAGCATTTT. Protein product: CASSLEGPLSNQPQHF.